The 17 T cell receptor beta chains below come from one sample, sequenced in a study of T cells in Graves' hyperthyroidism and ophthalmopathy. There were TCR beta CDR3 regions amplified from RNA transcripts. First-round RT-PCR with HTBI primers amplified the TCR CDR3 region. TCRdb analysed the multiplex PCR reads with MiXCR anew, one entry per CDR3 protein. The sample includes about 560,000 distinct CDR3 sequences, roughly 17% seen only once; the top ten take around a sixth. The sequenced material came from blood. Receptors originate from a woman in her late teens or twenties with Graves' hyperthyroidism.

This clonotype was detected ten times or more. The rearrangement links TRBV7-9 to TRBJ2-1, with 8 bases lining up with TRBD1. Germline-derived CDR1 and CDR2 are SEHNR and FQNEAQ (reference sequence). This CDR3 contains 16 residues. The ends lost 5 bases at V and 8 bases at J; junction bases unmatched: 14. This chain's CDR3 is CASSHIDRGAMDEQFF. CDR3 DNA sequence: TGTGCCAGCAGCCATATTGACAGGGGCGCGATGGATGAGCAGTTCTTC.

The table lists this clonotype with many counts. The chain links TRBV7-9 to TRBJ2-5; the match to TRBD1 covers 8 bases. V trimming: 5 bases; J trimming: 3 bases; junction bases outside the gene matches: 2. The CDR3 sequence is 13 residues long. The V gene's germline CDR1 is SEHNR and CDR2 FQNEAQ (reference sequence). CDR3: CASSEQGEETQYF. The DNA for the CDR3 is TGTGCCAGCAGCGAACAGGGGGAAGAGACCCAGTACTTC.

This clonotype was counted between two and nine times. V is TRBV4-1 and J is TRBJ2-1, with D perhaps matching TRBD2 (6 bases). The CDR3 spans 15 residues. The germline CDR1 and CDR2 sequences are MGHRA and YSYEKL. The V end lost 8 bases, the J end lost 0 bases, and 14 bases lay between the germline ends. CDR3 protein: CASPDSGSSYNEQFF. The CDR3 region has the DNA TGCGCCAGCCCCGATAGCGGATCCTCCTACAATGAGCAGTTCTTC.

This clonotype was seen ten or more times. The J gene is TRBJ1-5, the V gene TRBV6-1; D gene unclear. The CDR3 has 13 residues. Germline V CDR1 and CDR2: MNHNS, SASEGT. The V gene lost 10 bases and the J gene lost 4 bases, with 14 bases spanning the gap. As DNA, the CDR3 is TGTGCCACCCGGACTGGAGGTAATCAGCCCCAGCATTTT. Its translation is CATRTGGNQPQHF.

In its sample, this clonotype was seen a few times. This chain joins TRBV7-9 and TRBJ2-2, with D unresolved. CDR1 is SEHNR and CDR2 is FQNEAQ in the germline V gene (reference sequence). Trimming shortened V by 3 bases and J by 0 bases, and 8 bases separated the two germline ends. The CDR3 covers 15 residues. The CDR3, as DNA: TGTGCCAGCAGCTTCTTCGAGACGAACACCGGGGAGCTGTTTTTT. Translated, it gives CASSFFETNTGELFF.

This rearrangement joins TRBV27 to TRBJ2-5; D unclear. Trimming pared 8 bases from V and 2 bases from J, leaving 0 bases between. The CDR3 is made up of 9 amino acids. The germline CDR1 and CDR2 sequences are MNHEY and SMNVEV (reference sequence). The CDR3 sequence: CASQETQYF. In DNA form, the CDR3 reads TGTGCCAGCCAAGAGACCCAGTACTTC.

There are a few counts of this clonotype. The chain uses TRBV2 and TRBJ2-1, with TRBD2 identical over 9 bases. The CDR3 sequence is 14 residues long. The V gene's germline CDR1 is SNHLY and CDR2 FYNNEI. V lost 4 bases and J lost 7; bases outside the gene matches: 5. DNA of the CDR3: TGTGCCAGCAGTGTAGCGGGAGTAGGTAATGAGCAGTTCTTC. Protein sequence: CASSVAGVGNEQFF.

This clonotype was seen at least ten times. The chain joins TRBV30 to TRBJ2-5; 14 nucleotides match TRBD2. The CDR3 spans 15 residues. V shed 7 bases, J shed 2 bases, and the junction held 6 bases outside the gene matches. In germline, CDR1 is GTSNPN, CDR2 SVGIG (reference sequence). The CDR3 sequence: CALLTSGRVQETQYF. The DNA for the CDR3 is TGTGCCTTACTGACTAGCGGGAGGGTACAAGAGACCCAGTACTTC.

The chain is built from TRBV20-1 and TRBJ2-7; D might be TRBD1 or TRBD2, each matching 6 bases. This CDR3 contains 14 residues. CDR1 and CDR2 (germline): DFQATT, SNEGSKA (reference sequence). The CDR3 DNA is TGCCCTTGGGGCGGGGCAGGGGACTCCTACGAGCAGTACTTC. The encoded protein is CPWGGAGDSYEQYF.

The chain is built from TRBV14 and TRBJ2-3, with D perhaps TRBD1 (6 bases). The CDR3 totals 14 residues. The V end lost 1 base, the J end lost 4 bases, and 9 bases lay between the germline ends. The germline V gene encodes CDR1 SGHDN and CDR2 FVKESK. The CDR3 DNA is TGTGCCAGCAGCCAAGTGACAGGAGCAGATACGCAGTATTTT. As protein: CASSQVTGADTQYF.

This clonotype was seen repeatedly, ten times or more. The V gene is TRBV7-6, the J gene TRBJ1-6, with D hard to call. Germline-derived CDR1 and CDR2 are SGHVS and FNYEAQ. This CDR3 is built from 13 residues. V lost 6 bases and J lost 6, with 9 bases in between. The CDR3: CASSRTGNSPLHF. In DNA form, the CDR3 reads TGTGCCAGCAGTCGGACGGGTAATTCACCCCTCCACTTT. The whole variable domain, remainder taken from reference TRBV7-6 and TRBJ1-6, is GAGVSQSPRYKVTKRGQDVALRCDPISGHVSLYWYRQALGQGPEFLTYFNYEAQQDKSGLPNDRFSAERPEGSISTLTIQRTEQRDSAMYRCASSRTGNSPLHFGNGTRLTVT.

This clonotype was detected only a few times. The CDR3 region is CASSPGNAEENFSNQPQHF. The CDR3 DNA follows: TGTGCCAGCAGCCCAGGTAATGCCGAGGAGAACTTTAGCAATCAGCCCCAGCATTTT. This chain uses TRBV11-3 with TRBJ1-5; D remains unclear. V was cut by 5 bases and J by 0 bases, with 23 bases left in between. Germline-derived CDR1 and CDR2 are SGHNT and YENEEA. The CDR3 extends over 19 amino acids.

The V call is TRBV12-3 or TRBV12-4, the J call TRBJ2-1; D remains ambiguous. This CDR3 contains 13 residues. V lost 1 base to trimming and J lost 6 bases, with 7 bases between them. The CDR3 reads CASSLGTPNEQFF. CDR3 nucleotides: TGTGCCAGCAGTTTAGGCACACCCAATGAGCAGTTCTTC.

To note about this clonotype: A read error is possible here, since a much larger clone lies one base away. This chain connects TRBV30 to TRBJ2-3; 10 bases are shared with TRBD2. Germline lookup yields CDR1 GTSNPN and CDR2 SVGIG (reference sequence). Germline trimming cut 4 bases from V and 5 bases from J; bases unmatched to any gene: 12. This CDR3 is 16 amino acids long. CDR3 sequence: CAWTLSASGSLDTQYF. As DNA, the CDR3 is TGTGCCTGGACTCTCTCGGCTAGCGGGAGCCTAGATACGCAGTATTTT.

In its sample, this clonotype was seen a few times. The chain couples TRBV20-1 to TRBJ1-3; 7 bases agree with TRBD1. V lost 4 bases to trimming and J lost 2 bases; unmatched junction nucleotides: 2. The CDR3 extends over 13 amino acids. Germline V lookup: CDR1 DFQATT, CDR2 SNEGSKA (reference sequence). CDR3 nucleotides: TGCAGTGCTACCGGGACAGCTGGAAACACCATATATTTT. Translated, it gives CSATGTAGNTIYF.

In its sample, this clonotype was seen a few times. The chain recombines TRBV5-1 with TRBJ2-1; 14 bases align to TRBD2. CDR1 is SGHRS, CDR2 YFSETQ, per germline. V gave up 4 bases and J gave up 5 bases; unmatched junction bases: 5. The CDR3 has 16 amino acids. Here the CDR3 DNA reads TGCGCCAGCAGCGGGACTAGCGGGGGAGGCCACAATGAGCAGTTCTTC. Translating it yields CASSGTSGGGHNEQFF.

This clonotype appeared many times. The rearrangement links TRBV3-1 to TRBJ1-2; no definite D call. The CDR3 consists of 17 residues. V lost 0 bases, J lost 8 bases, and 22 bases lay in between. The germline V gene encodes CDR1 LGHDT and CDR2 YNNKEL (reference sequence). The CDR3 is CASSQDVGNSHGRGYTF. The DNA for the CDR3 is TGTGCCAGCAGCCAAGACGTCGGGAACAGCCATGGTCGGGGCTACACCTTC.